Listed below are T cell receptor beta chains from one sample, sequenced in a study of cytomegalovirus exposure and HLA in healthy donors. The method was immunoSEQ multiplex PCR; TCRdb's version includes in-frame clones alone and lacks a portion of them. The sample carries around 170,000 clones, 65% to 85% recorded once. Sequenced: PBMCs. These receptors originate from a woman aged 50 to 60 in good health and CMV-seropositive. Both conserved end residues are part of each CDR3. Fields, in order: CDR3 protein, CDR3 DNA, J gene, V gene, D gene, clone size. The D gene is left open where the match is weak. Size tells how often a clone was seen (once, few, many) or the class of an expanded clone, and some rows leave it out.

CDR3 protein: CASSSAGGGWNTEAFF
CDR3 DNA: TGTGCCAGCAGCTCGGCGGGGGGCGGATGGAACACTGAAGCTTTCTTT
J gene: TRBJ1-1
V gene: TRBV11-2
D gene: .
clone size: .

CDR3 protein: CASSLSGVATNEKLFF
CDR3 DNA: TGTGCCAGCAGCTTATCCGGGGTCGCAACTAATGAAAAACTGTTTTTT
J gene: TRBJ1-4
V gene: TRBV7-2
D gene: .
clone size: .

CDR3 protein: CATSRGFTVMNTEAFF
CDR3 DNA: TGTGCCACCTCAAGGGGATTTACAGTAATGAACACTGAAGCTTTCTTT
J gene: TRBJ1-1
V gene: TRBV2
D gene: .
clone size: few

CDR3 protein: CASSFPAGAGGPGELFF
CDR3 DNA: TGTGCCAGCAGCTTCCCCGCGGGAGCGGGAGGCCCCGGGGAGCTGTTTTTT
J gene: TRBJ2-2
V gene: TRBV11-3
D gene: TRBD2
clone size: .

CDR3 protein: CAWRGGRNEKLFF
CDR3 DNA: TGTGCCTGGAGGGGAGGACGGAATGAAAAACTGTTTTTT
J gene: TRBJ1-4
V gene: TRBV30
D gene: .
clone size: .

CDR3 protein: CASSLNGQRATF
CDR3 DNA: TGTGCCAGCAGCTTGAACGGACAGAGGGCCACCTTC
J gene: TRBJ1-2
V gene: TRBV7-9
D gene: .
clone size: few

CDR3 protein: CASSEAVRGISGSSYEQYF
CDR3 DNA: TGTGCCAGCAGTGAAGCGGTAAGGGGTATTAGCGGGAGCTCCTACGAGCAGTACTTC
J gene: TRBJ2-7
V gene: TRBV6-1
D gene: TRBD2
clone size: .

CDR3 protein: CASSLSGTTYNEQFF
CDR3 DNA: TGTGCCAGCAGCTTGAGCGGGACTACCTACAATGAGCAGTTCTTC
J gene: TRBJ2-1
V gene: TRBV5-4
D gene: TRBD2
clone size: .

CDR3 protein: CASREGGNTEAFF
CDR3 DNA: TGCGCCAGCAGGGAGGGTGGGAACACTGAAGCTTTCTTT
J gene: TRBJ1-1
V gene: TRBV5-1
D gene: .
clone size: .

CDR3 protein: CASSVAGQGASNEKLFF
CDR3 DNA: TGTGCCAGCAGCGTAGCTGGACAGGGGGCGTCTAATGAAAAACTGTTTTTT
J gene: TRBJ1-4
V gene: TRBV9
D gene: TRBD1
clone size: .

CDR3 protein: CAPNGAGGLSKQYF
CDR3 DNA: TGTGCCCCTAACGGGGCGGGAGGGCTCTCCAAGCAGTACTTC
J gene: TRBJ2-7
V gene: TRBV21-1
D gene: .
clone size: .

CDR3 protein: CASGPRVETQYF
CDR3 DNA: TGTGCTAGTGGTCCTAGAGTGGAGACCCAGTACTTC
J gene: TRBJ2-5
V gene: TRBV12-5
D gene: .
clone size: .

CDR3 protein: CASSLARRGFLFF
CDR3 DNA: TGTGCCAGCAGCTTAGCGAGGCGGGGGTTTTTGTTCTTC
J gene: TRBJ2-1
V gene: TRBV7-2
D gene: TRBD2
clone size: .

CDR3 protein: CASSLQGVRDTQYF
CDR3 DNA: TGTGCCAGCAGCTTGCAAGGAGTTAGGGATACGCAGTATTTT
J gene: TRBJ2-3
V gene: TRBV5-4
D gene: .
clone size: .

CDR3 protein: CASRDDRSAYQPQHF
CDR3 DNA: TGTGCCAGCAGGGATGACAGGTCCGCGTACCAGCCCCAGCATTTT
J gene: TRBJ1-5
V gene: TRBV2
D gene: .
clone size: few

CDR3 protein: CSSSQDPPGNEQYF
CDR3 DNA: TGTTCCAGCAGCCAAGACCCCCCGGGAAACGAGCAGTACTTC
J gene: TRBJ2-7
V gene: TRBV7-9
D gene: .
clone size: .

CDR3 protein: CASGRGAVRAILGTDTQYF
CDR3 DNA: TGTGCCAGTGGTCGGGGGGCGGTGAGGGCCATTCTCGGCACAGATACGCAGTATTTT
J gene: TRBJ2-3
V gene: TRBV27
D gene: .
clone size: .

CDR3 protein: CASSLLPSTSGRENEQFF
CDR3 DNA: TGTGCTAGCAGCTTATTACCCTCTACTAGCGGGAGGGAGAATGAGCAGTTCTTC
J gene: TRBJ2-1
V gene: TRBV7-7
D gene: TRBD2
clone size: .

CDR3 protein: CATPGTSGGAGTDTQYF
CDR3 DNA: TGTGCCACCCCCGGGACTAGCGGGGGGGCAGGCACAGATACGCAGTATTTT
J gene: TRBJ2-3
V gene: TRBV10-3
D gene: TRBD2
clone size: few

CDR3 protein: CASSIDRSGANVLTF
CDR3 DNA: TGTGCCAGTAGTATAGATCGCTCTGGGGCCAACGTCCTGACTTTC
J gene: TRBJ2-6
V gene: TRBV19
D gene: .
clone size: few

CDR3 protein: CASSFPQGAGGHNNEQFF
CDR3 DNA: TGTGCCAGCAGCTTCCCCCAGGGAGCGGGAGGACACAACAATGAGCAGTTCTTC
J gene: TRBJ2-1
V gene: TRBV7-9
D gene: TRBD2
clone size: .

CDR3 protein: CASSQERVLAGGRWYFQETQYF
CDR3 DNA: TGTGCCAGCAGCCAAGAGAGGGTGCTAGCGGGGGGCCGGTGGTACTTTCAAGAGACCCAGTACTTC
J gene: TRBJ2-5
V gene: TRBV14
D gene: TRBD2
clone size: .

CDR3 protein: CASSPDRVGWTEAFF
CDR3 DNA: TGTGCCAGCAGCCCTGACAGGGTCGGGTGGACTGAAGCTTTCTTT
J gene: TRBJ1-1
V gene: TRBV6-5
D gene: TRBD1
clone size: .

CDR3 protein: CASRRGQPHNEQFF
CDR3 DNA: TGTGCCAGTAGAAGGGGGCAACCCCACAATGAGCAGTTCTTC
J gene: TRBJ2-1
V gene: TRBV19
D gene: TRBD1
clone size: .

CDR3 protein: CASSVKGDYGYTF
CDR3 DNA: TGTGCCAGCAGTGTAAAGGGGGATTATGGCTACACCTTC
J gene: TRBJ1-2
V gene: TRBV2
D gene: .
clone size: few

CDR3 protein: CASSGVTGDEQYF
CDR3 DNA: TGTGCCAGCAGCGGGGTAACAGGGGACGAGCAGTACTTC
J gene: TRBJ2-7
V gene: TRBV11-3
D gene: TRBD1
clone size: few

CDR3 protein: CASSTAGTYGYTF
CDR3 DNA: TGTGCCAGCAGCACGGCAGGAACGTATGGCTACACCTTC
J gene: TRBJ1-2
V gene: TRBV14
D gene: .
clone size: .

CDR3 protein: CASSLASGGAYTEAFF
CDR3 DNA: TGCGCCAGCAGCTTGGCCTCGGGGGGGGCGTACACTGAAGCTTTCTTT
J gene: TRBJ1-1
V gene: TRBV5-1
D gene: .
clone size: .

CDR3 protein: CASSPILAGGGDTQYF
CDR3 DNA: TGTGCCAGCAGCCCAATTCTAGCGGGAGGAGGAGATACGCAGTATTTT
J gene: TRBJ2-3
V gene: TRBV9
D gene: TRBD2
clone size: .

CDR3 protein: CASSVAPLNYEQYF
CDR3 DNA: TGTGCCAGCAGCGTAGCCCCACTCAATTACGAGCAGTACTTC
J gene: TRBJ2-7
V gene: TRBV9
D gene: .
clone size: .

CDR3 protein: CASNLGGANTEAFF
CDR3 DNA: TGTGCCAGCAACTTAGGTGGAGCGAACACTGAAGCTTTCTTT
J gene: TRBJ1-1
V gene: TRBV7-3
D gene: .
clone size: .

CDR3 protein: CASSVEEGRGTQYF
CDR3 DNA: TGTGCCAGCAGCGTAGAGGAGGGGAGGGGTACGCAGTATTTT
J gene: TRBJ2-3
V gene: TRBV9
D gene: TRBD2
clone size: .

CDR3 protein: CASSPGLAGVSYEQYF
CDR3 DNA: TGTGCCAGCAGCCCAGGACTAGCGGGGGTGTCCTACGAGCAGTACTTC
J gene: TRBJ2-7
V gene: TRBV7-6
D gene: TRBD2
clone size: .

CDR3 protein: CASSLSAGNYGYTF
CDR3 DNA: TGTGCCAGCAGTTTATCAGCAGGGAACTATGGCTACACCTTC
J gene: TRBJ1-2
V gene: TRBV27
D gene: .
clone size: .

CDR3 protein: CASSAGLAGESPQETQYF
CDR3 DNA: TGTGCCAGCAGCGCGGGACTAGCGGGAGAGTCCCCACAAGAGACCCAGTACTTC
J gene: TRBJ2-5
V gene: TRBV9
D gene: TRBD2
clone size: once

CDR3 protein: CASGGGANYGYTF
CDR3 DNA: TGTGCCAGCGGAGGGGGGGCGAACTATGGCTACACCTTC
J gene: TRBJ1-2
V gene: TRBV5-6
D gene: .
clone size: .

CDR3 protein: CASSLEGRNTGELFF
CDR3 DNA: TGTGCCAGCAGCTTGGAAGGGAGGAACACCGGGGAGCTGTTTTTT
J gene: TRBJ2-2
V gene: TRBV5-4
D gene: .
clone size: .

CDR3 protein: CASSLDPSSAGPNYGYTF
CDR3 DNA: TGTGCCAGCAGCTTAGACCCTTCCAGCGCGGGTCCTAACTATGGCTACACCTTC
J gene: TRBJ1-2
V gene: TRBV11-2
D gene: .
clone size: few